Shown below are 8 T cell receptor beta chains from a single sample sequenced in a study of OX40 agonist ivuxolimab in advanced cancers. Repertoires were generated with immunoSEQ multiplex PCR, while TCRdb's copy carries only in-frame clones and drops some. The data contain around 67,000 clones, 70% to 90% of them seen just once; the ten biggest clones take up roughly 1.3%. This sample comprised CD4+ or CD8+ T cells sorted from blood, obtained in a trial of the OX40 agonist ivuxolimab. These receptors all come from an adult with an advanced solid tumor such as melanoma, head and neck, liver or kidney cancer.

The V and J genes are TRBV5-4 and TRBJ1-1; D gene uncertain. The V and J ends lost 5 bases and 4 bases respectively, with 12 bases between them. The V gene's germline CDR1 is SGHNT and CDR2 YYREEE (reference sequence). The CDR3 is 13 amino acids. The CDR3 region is CASSVVGITEAFF. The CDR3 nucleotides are TGTGCCAGCAGTGTTGTAGGAATCACTGAAGCTTTCTTT.

CDR3 sequence reads: CASSPQKAWGPSSGNTIYF. CDR3 DNA sequence: TGTGCCAGCTCACCCCAAAAAGCATGGGGTCCCAGCTCTGGAAACACCATATATTTT. V and J are TRBV18 and TRBJ1-3; D unclear. Trimming left V 3 bases short and J 0 bases short, with 21 bases between. CDR1 and CDR2 (germline): KGHSH, LQKENI. CDR3 length: 19 residues.

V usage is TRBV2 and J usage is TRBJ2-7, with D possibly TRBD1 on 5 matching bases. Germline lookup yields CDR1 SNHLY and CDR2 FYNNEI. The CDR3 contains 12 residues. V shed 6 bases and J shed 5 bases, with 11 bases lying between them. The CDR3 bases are TGTGCCAGCAGAGCCCTAGGGGACGAGCAGTACTTC. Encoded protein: CASRALGDEQYF.

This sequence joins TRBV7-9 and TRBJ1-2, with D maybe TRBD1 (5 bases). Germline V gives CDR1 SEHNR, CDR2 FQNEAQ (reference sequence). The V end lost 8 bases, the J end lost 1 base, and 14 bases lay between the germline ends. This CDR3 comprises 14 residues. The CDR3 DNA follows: TGTGCCAGCTCCAAAACAGGTGATAACTATGGCTACACCTTC. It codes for CASSKTGDNYGYTF.

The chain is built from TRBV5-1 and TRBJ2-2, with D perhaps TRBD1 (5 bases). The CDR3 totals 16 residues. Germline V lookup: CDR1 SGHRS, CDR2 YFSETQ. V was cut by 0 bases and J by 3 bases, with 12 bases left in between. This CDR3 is CASSLDQGADTGELFF. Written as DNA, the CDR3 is TGCGCCAGCAGCTTGGACCAAGGGGCGGACACCGGGGAGCTGTTTTTT.

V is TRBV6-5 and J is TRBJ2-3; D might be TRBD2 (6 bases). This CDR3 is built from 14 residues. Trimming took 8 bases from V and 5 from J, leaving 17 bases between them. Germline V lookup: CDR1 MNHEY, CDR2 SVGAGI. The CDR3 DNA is TGTGCCAGCGGAAGGGCGGGAACTATAGATACGCAGTATTTT. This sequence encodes CASGRAGTIDTQYF.

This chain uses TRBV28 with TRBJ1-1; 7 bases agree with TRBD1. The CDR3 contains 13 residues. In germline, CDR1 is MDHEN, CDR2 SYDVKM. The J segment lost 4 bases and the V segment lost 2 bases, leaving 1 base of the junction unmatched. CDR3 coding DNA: TGTGCCAGCAGTTTAAAGGGGGCCACTGAAGCTTTCTTT. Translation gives CASSLKGATEAFF.

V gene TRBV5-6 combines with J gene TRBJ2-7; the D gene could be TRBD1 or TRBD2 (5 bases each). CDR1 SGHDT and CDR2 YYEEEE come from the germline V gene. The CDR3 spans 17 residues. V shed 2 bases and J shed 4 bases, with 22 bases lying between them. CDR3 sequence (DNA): TGTGCCAGCAGCTTAGTAGCCACGGGACCCCTAGGATACGAGCAGTACTTC. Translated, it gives CASSLVATGPLGYEQYF.